Presented here are 30 T cell receptor beta chains from one specimen sequenced in a study of T cells after yellow fever vaccination. Using its own MiXCR run on the 5' RACE reads, TCRdb lists one record per CDR3 protein. The sample holds hundreds of thousands of distinct CDR3 sequences, about a sixth seen once. The sample consisted of PBMCs, taken 5 days after the first yellow fever vaccination. The source of these receptors is a man between 18 and 29 years old who received the YFV17D yellow fever vaccine.

In its sample, this clonotype was seen a few times. V is TRBV12-3 or TRBV12-4 and J is TRBJ2-3; TRBD2 aligns across 14 bases. The V gene end was trimmed by 6 bases and the J gene end by 6 bases; junction bases not matched to a gene: 2. CDR3 length equals 14 residues. The chain's CDR3 is CASRTSGGADTQYF. The CDR3, as DNA: TGTGCCAGCAGGACTAGCGGGGGGGCGGATACGCAGTATTTT.

In this sample, this clonotype turned up a few times. The chain recombines TRBV12-3 or TRBV12-4 with TRBJ2-5; 8 bases agree with TRBD2. Trimming took 7 bases from V and 2 from J; bases not matched to a gene: 12. There are 16 residues in the CDR3. Here the CDR3 reads CASTRGAGETQETQYF. The CDR3 nucleotides read TGTGCCAGCACCCGGGGAGCGGGGGAAACTCAAGAGACCCAGTACTTC.

The V call is TRBV15, the J call TRBJ2-3; a possible D gene is TRBD1 (6 bases). From germline, CDR1 is LNHNV and CDR2 YYDKDF (reference sequence). The V end lost 0 bases, the J end lost 5 bases, and 15 bases lay between the germline ends. This CDR3 has 16 amino acids. The chain's CDR3 is CATSRESGASGDTQYF. The CDR3 DNA sequence: TGTGCCACCAGCAGAGAATCAGGGGCCAGTGGAGATACGCAGTATTTT.

Only a few counts were recorded for this clonotype. V gene TRBV6-2 or TRBV6-3 combines with J gene TRBJ2-3, with D maybe TRBD1 (5 bases). Trimming left V 0 bases short and J 5 bases short, with 18 bases between. The germline CDR1 and CDR2 sequences are MNHEY and SVGEGT. The CDR3 extends over 17 amino acids. The CDR3: CASSYSTAGSLGDTQYF. Here the CDR3 DNA reads TGTGCCAGCAGTTACTCGACGGCAGGGTCATTGGGAGATACGCAGTATTTT.

This clonotype was seen only a few times. CDR3 bases: TGTGCCAGCAGTTTTCTGCCGACTGAAGCTTTCTTT. Its protein is CASSFLPTEAFF. This chain joins TRBV28 and TRBJ1-1; D is unclear. CDR1 is MDHEN and CDR2 is SYDVKM in the germline V gene. CDR3 length: 12 residues. V was pared by 3 bases and J by 5 bases, with 7 bases between.

Many counts were recorded for this clonotype. The genes are TRBV30 and TRBJ1-6; D call uncertain. V was cut by 0 bases and J by 7 bases, with 7 bases left in between. The CDR3 consists of 13 residues. CDR1 and CDR2 from the germline V gene are GTSNPN and SVGIG (reference sequence). The CDR3 bases are TGTGCCTGGAGTGTATACGAGAATTCACCCCTCCACTTT. This translates into CAWSVYENSPLHF.

This clonotype was detected only a few times. V and J are TRBV14 and TRBJ2-5; a possible D gene is TRBD1 (6 bases). The CDR3 sequence is 16 residues long. The germline gives CDR1 SGHDN, CDR2 FVKESK. With 0 bases removed from V and 7 bases from J, the gap between germline ends came to 18 bases. CDR3 region: CASSQDQTGQRGTQYF. The DNA of the CDR3 is TGTGCCAGCAGCCAAGATCAAACAGGGCAAAGGGGGACCCAGTACTTC.

V usage is TRBV6-2 or TRBV6-3 and J usage is TRBJ2-5; tentatively, D is TRBD1 (5 bases). CDR1 MNHEY and CDR2 SVGEGT come from the germline V gene. V shed 11 bases and J shed 3 bases, with 19 bases lying between them. The CDR3 loop spans 14 amino acids. DNA of the CDR3: TGTGCCTCTCAGCCAGGGCAAGACGAAGAGACCCAGTACTTC. This translates into CASQPGQDEETQYF.

The gene calls are TRBV4-3 and TRBJ1-2; 7 bases are a match to TRBD1. V lost 0 bases, J lost 8 bases, and 24 bases stayed unmatched. The CDR3 loop spans 20 amino acids. Germline-derived CDR1 and CDR2 are LGHNA and YSLEER. DNA of the CDR3: TGCGCCAGCAGCCAAGATGCATTAGGGGGCGTAGGTCCCCGGGTCTCCGGCTACACCTTC. It specifies CASSQDALGGVGPRVSGYTF.

V usage is TRBV7-8 and J usage is TRBJ1-1; D ambiguous. V was clipped by 4 bases and J by 7 bases, with 10 bases between them. The CDR3 sequence is 12 residues long. Germline CDR1 reads SGHVS; CDR2 reads FQNEAQ. CDR3: CASSSGGIEAFF. The DNA of the CDR3 is TGTGCCAGCAGCTCGGGCGGCATTGAAGCTTTCTTT.

This clonotype has just a few counts. The genes are TRBV11-1 and TRBJ1-5; D gene unclear. The CDR3 is 13 residues long. V was cut by 1 base and J by 4 bases, with 5 bases left in between. CDR1 SGHAT and CDR2 FQDESV come from the germline V gene (reference sequence). CDR3 coding DNA: TGTGCCAGCAGCTTAGAGATGAATCAGCCCCAGCATTTT. It translates to CASSLEMNQPQHF.

CDR3: CASSLVMAFSPLHF. CDR3 nucleotide sequence: TGTGCCAGCAGCTTAGTTATGGCTTTCTCACCCCTCCACTTT. V usage is TRBV7-2 and J usage is TRBJ1-6; the D is unclear. The germline V gene encodes CDR1 SGHTA and CDR2 FQGNSA. Trimming took 1 base from V and 10 from J, leaving 11 bases between them. This CDR3 is 14 amino acids long.

This clonotype was found a few times. The chain links TRBV6-5 to TRBJ2-1; 9 bases are shared with TRBD2. The CDR3 sequence is 16 residues long. The germline gives CDR1 MNHEY, CDR2 SVGAGI. The trim removed 2 bases at V and 5 bases at J, leaving 7 bases unmatched. CDR3 amino acids: CASSYGGAGGDNEQFF. The CDR3 nucleotides read TGTGCCAGCAGTTACGGAGGGGCGGGGGGGGACAATGAGCAGTTCTTC.

The rearrangement joins TRBV20-1 to TRBJ1-4; TRBD1 is a possible D gene (5 bases). Between the trimmed V and J ends, which lost 3 bases and 4 bases, there was a span of 15 bases. Germline-derived CDR1 and CDR2 are DFQATT and SNEGSKA (reference sequence). The CDR3 covers 15 residues. The CDR3 sequence: CSARVRSRGNEKLFF. CDR3 sequence (DNA): TGCAGTGCTAGGGTCCGGAGTAGGGGTAATGAAAAACTGTTTTTT.

In DNA form, the CDR3 reads TGTGCCAGCAGCCCGTCTAGCGGGGGATCTGATACGCAGTATTTT. Its protein is CASSPSSGGSDTQYF. J is TRBJ2-3 and V is TRBV3-1; 10 positions match TRBD2. V was clipped by 4 bases and J by 6 bases; unmatched bases: 7. Germline V gene lookup returns CDR1 LGHDT and CDR2 YNNKEL (reference sequence). The CDR3 loop spans 15 amino acids.

The chain couples TRBV6-2 or TRBV6-3 to TRBJ2-3, with a tentative D call TRBD2 (6 bases). The CDR3 runs 15 residues. The germline V and J ends were trimmed by 8 bases and 0 bases, with 15 bases remaining between them. Germline lookup yields CDR1 MNHEY and CDR2 SVGEGT. Here the CDR3 DNA reads TGTGCCAGCCTTCGGCGGGGTTTTAGCACAGATACGCAGTATTTT. Amino acids: CASLRRGFSTDTQYF.

This clonotype turned up a few times. This chain uses TRBV7-2 with TRBJ2-1; TRBD1 agrees at 8 bases. CDR3 size: 17 residues. CDR1 and CDR2 from the germline V gene are SGHTA and FQGNSA. V dropped 4 bases and J dropped 4; count of bases not matched to a gene: 12. The DNA for the CDR3 is TGTGCCAGCAGCTCCTACTCGGACAGGGTTCTGTACAATGAGCAGTTCTTC. This translates into CASSSYSDRVLYNEQFF.

The V gene is TRBV6-2 or TRBV6-3, the J gene TRBJ2-5, with a tentative D call TRBD1 (5 bases). Germline CDR1 and CDR2: MNHEY and SVGEGT. With 0 bases removed from V and 0 bases from J, the gap between germline ends came to 11 bases. There are 16 residues in the CDR3. The CDR3 region is CASSYSAETDQETQYF. The DNA of the CDR3 is TGTGCCAGCAGTTACTCGGCAGAGACAGACCAAGAGACCCAGTACTTC.

This clonotype was counted a single time. The chain uses TRBV29-1 and TRBJ2-5; 7 nucleotides agree with TRBD2. The CDR3 loop spans 14 amino acids. Germline trimming cut 6 bases from V and 1 base from J; bases unmatched to any gene: 8. Germline V gene lookup returns CDR1 SQVTM and CDR2 ANQGSEA. CDR3 sequence: CSVEITSAQETQYF. The CDR3 DNA is TGCAGCGTCGAAATTACTAGCGCCCAAGAGACCCAGTACTTC.

This clonotype was picked up a small number of times. The gene calls are TRBV4-1 and TRBJ1-2, with D maybe TRBD1 (5 bases). Germline values: CDR1 MGHRA, CDR2 YSYEKL. V lost 4 bases and J 1 base, leaving 16 bases between the germline ends. The CDR3 totals 16 residues. CDR3 loop: CASSRDRDGLNYGYTF. CDR3 coding DNA: TGCGCCAGCAGCCGAGACCGGGACGGTCTTAACTATGGCTACACCTTC.

V is TRBV28 and J is TRBJ2-1; D is unresolved. The CDR3 extends over 16 amino acids. Germline assignment: CDR1 MDHEN and CDR2 SYDVKM. The V end lost 3 bases, the J end lost 1 base, and 13 bases lay between the germline ends. The CDR3 region has the DNA TGTGCCAGCAGTTTTCTACCGACGAGGTCCTACAATGAGCAGTTCTTC. This encodes CASSFLPTRSYNEQFF.

The chain employs TRBV12-5 and TRBJ2-7; D is perhaps TRBD1 or TRBD2 (5 bases each). CDR1 is LGHNT and CDR2 is FRNRAP in the germline V gene. This CDR3 is 17 amino acids long. CDR3 loop: CASCQQSNSFGGGEQYF. DNA of the CDR3: TGTGCCTCCTGCCAACAATCGAATAGTTTTGGTGGGGGCGAGCAGTACTTC.

This clonotype has only a few counts. The chain joins TRBV5-6 to TRBJ2-7; a possible D gene is TRBD2 (6 bases). Between the trimmed V and J ends, which lost 1 base and 6 bases, there was a span of 14 bases. The CDR3 is 14 residues long. CDR1 and CDR2 (germline): SGHDT, YYEEEE. The CDR3 protein is CASSLNGGVGEQYF. The CDR3, as DNA: TGTGCCAGCAGCTTGAACGGAGGGGTGGGCGAGCAGTACTTC.

This clonotype was detected only a few times. The chain combines TRBV6-1 with TRBJ2-1; D is possibly TRBD2 (7 bases). CDR1 is MNHNS and CDR2 is SASEGT in the germline V gene. This CDR3 region has 14 residues. Trimming left V 6 bases short and J 7 bases short, with 16 bases between. This chain's CDR3 is CASRRGGVFNEQFF. The CDR3 nucleotides read TGTGCCAGCAGGAGAGGGGGGGTCTTTAATGAGCAGTTCTTC.

The chain combines TRBV9 with TRBJ2-7, with 8 bases matching TRBD1. Germline-derived CDR1 and CDR2 are SGDLS and YYNGEE. With V trimmed by 3 bases and J by 6 bases, 8 bases remained unmatched. The CDR3 contains 14 residues. The CDR3 sequence: CASSAEITGGEQYV. The CDR3 nucleotides are TGTGCCAGCAGCGCTGAGATTACAGGGGGCGAGCAGTACGTC.

This clonotype appeared a few times. The genes are TRBV18 and TRBJ1-1; D unclear. The V end lost 6 bases, the J end lost 5 bases, and 13 bases lay between the germline ends. Germline V lookup: CDR1 KGHSH, CDR2 LQKENI. This CDR3 is 13 amino acids long. Written as DNA, the CDR3 is TGTGCCAGCTCCCCCATTGAAGGGACTGAAGCTTTCTTT. It codes for CASSPIEGTEAFF.

The rearrangement joins TRBV25-1 to TRBJ1-1; D is undetermined. The CDR3 runs to 14 residues. V dropped 5 bases and J dropped 13 bases, with 23 bases sitting between them. From germline, CDR1 is MGHDK and CDR2 SYGVNS. The CDR3 spells CASSRHIGPSSFFF. In DNA, the CDR3 is TGTGCCAGCAGTCGACACATAGGGCCCTCGTCCTTTTTCTTT.

This chain uses TRBV5-1 with TRBJ1-4; no reliable D call. V was cut by 3 bases and J by 2 bases, with 8 bases left in between. Looked up from germline, CDR1 is SGHRS and CDR2 is YFSETQ. CDR3 length: 14 amino acids. CDR3 residues: CASSSFVTNEKLFF. In DNA form, the CDR3 reads TGCGCCAGCAGCTCGTTTGTGACTAATGAAAAACTGTTTTTT.

The gene calls are TRBV20-1 and TRBJ1-2; D uncertain. This CDR3 comprises 13 residues. Trimming took 2 bases from V and 6 from J, leaving 13 bases between them. CDR1 DFQATT and CDR2 SNEGSKA come from the germline V gene (reference sequence). The CDR3 spells CSARTRNVNGYTF. The CDR3 DNA reads as TGCAGTGCTAGAACGCGCAATGTCAATGGCTACACCTTC.

This clonotype was picked up a small number of times. In nucleotides, the CDR3 is TGTGCCAGCTCACTAGGGACCGGGACAGGAGAGACCCAGTACTTC. Protein sequence: CASSLGTGTGETQYF. This chain connects TRBV18 to TRBJ2-5; 8 positions agree with TRBD1. Germline V gene sequence: CDR1 KGHSH, CDR2 LQKENI. The trim removed 4 bases at V and 4 bases at J, leaving 8 bases unmatched. CDR3 length: 15 residues.